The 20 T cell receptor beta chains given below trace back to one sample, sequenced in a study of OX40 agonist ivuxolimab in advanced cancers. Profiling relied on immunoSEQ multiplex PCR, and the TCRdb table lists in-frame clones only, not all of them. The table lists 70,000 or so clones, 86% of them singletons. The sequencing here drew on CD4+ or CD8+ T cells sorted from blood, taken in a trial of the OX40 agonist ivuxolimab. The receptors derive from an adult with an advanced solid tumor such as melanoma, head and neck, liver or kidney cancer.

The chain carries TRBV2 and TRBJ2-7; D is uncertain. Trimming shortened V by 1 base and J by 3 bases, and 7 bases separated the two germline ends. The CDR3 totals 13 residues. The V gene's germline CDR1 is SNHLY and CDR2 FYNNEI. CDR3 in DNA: TGTGCCAGCAGTGAAGAGTATTACTACGAGCAGTACTTC. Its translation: CASSEEYYYEQYF.

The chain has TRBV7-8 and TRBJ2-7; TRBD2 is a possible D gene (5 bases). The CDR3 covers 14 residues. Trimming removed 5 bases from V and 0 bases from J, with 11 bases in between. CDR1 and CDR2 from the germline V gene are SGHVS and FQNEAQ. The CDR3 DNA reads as TGTGCCAGCAGCCCCCGGGATTTCTCCTACGAGCAGTACTTC. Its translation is CASSPRDFSYEQYF.

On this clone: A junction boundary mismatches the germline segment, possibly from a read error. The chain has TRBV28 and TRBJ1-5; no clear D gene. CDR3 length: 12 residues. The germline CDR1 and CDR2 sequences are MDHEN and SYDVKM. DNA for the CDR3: TGTGCCAGCACTTTATTGAGTCAGCCCCAGCATTTT. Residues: CASTLLSQPQHF.

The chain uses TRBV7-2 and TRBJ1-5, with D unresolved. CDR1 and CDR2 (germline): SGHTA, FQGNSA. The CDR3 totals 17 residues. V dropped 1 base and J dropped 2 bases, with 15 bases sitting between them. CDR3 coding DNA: TGTGCCAGCAGCTTAGGCCGAGCCTCCTGGGGCAATCAGCCCCAGCATTTT. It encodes CASSLGRASWGNQPQHF.

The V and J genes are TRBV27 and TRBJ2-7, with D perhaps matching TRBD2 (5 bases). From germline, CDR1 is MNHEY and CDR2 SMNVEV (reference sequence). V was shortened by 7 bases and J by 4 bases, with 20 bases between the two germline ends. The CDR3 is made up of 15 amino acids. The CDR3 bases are TGTGCCAGCACGTCCCGTCGTGCCCGGGGATACGAGCAGTACTTC. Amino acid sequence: CASTSRRARGYEQYF.

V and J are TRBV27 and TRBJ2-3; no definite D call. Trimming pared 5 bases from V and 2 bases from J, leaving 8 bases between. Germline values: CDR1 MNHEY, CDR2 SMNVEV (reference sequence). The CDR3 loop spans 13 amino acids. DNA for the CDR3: TGTGCCAGCAGTACACGACCCACAGATACGCAGTATTTT. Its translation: CASSTRPTDTQYF.

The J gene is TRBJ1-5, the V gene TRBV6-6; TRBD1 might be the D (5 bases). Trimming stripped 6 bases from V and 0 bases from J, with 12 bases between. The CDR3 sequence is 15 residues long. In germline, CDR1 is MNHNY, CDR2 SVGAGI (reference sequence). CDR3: CASRPREYSNQPQHF. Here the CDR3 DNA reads TGTGCCAGCAGGCCCAGGGAATATAGCAATCAGCCCCAGCATTTT.

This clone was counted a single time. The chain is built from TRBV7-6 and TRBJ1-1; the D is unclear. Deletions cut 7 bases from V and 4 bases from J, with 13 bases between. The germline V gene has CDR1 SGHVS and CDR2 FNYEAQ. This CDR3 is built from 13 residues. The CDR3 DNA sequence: TGTGCCAGCAACGCACTCCCGCGCACTGAAGCTTTCTTT. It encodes CASNALPRTEAFF.

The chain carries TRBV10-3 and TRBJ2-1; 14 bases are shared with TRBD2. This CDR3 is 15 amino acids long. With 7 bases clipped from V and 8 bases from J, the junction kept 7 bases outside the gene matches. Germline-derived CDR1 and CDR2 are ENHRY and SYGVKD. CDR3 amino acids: CAIKGLAGAGDEQFF. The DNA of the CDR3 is TGTGCCATCAAGGGACTAGCGGGGGCCGGGGATGAGCAGTTCTTC.

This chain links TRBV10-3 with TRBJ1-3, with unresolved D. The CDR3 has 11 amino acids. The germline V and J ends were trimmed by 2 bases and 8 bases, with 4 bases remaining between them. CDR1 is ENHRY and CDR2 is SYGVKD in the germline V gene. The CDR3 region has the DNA TGTGCCATCAGTGAGCGTGACACCATATATTTT. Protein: CAISERDTIYF.

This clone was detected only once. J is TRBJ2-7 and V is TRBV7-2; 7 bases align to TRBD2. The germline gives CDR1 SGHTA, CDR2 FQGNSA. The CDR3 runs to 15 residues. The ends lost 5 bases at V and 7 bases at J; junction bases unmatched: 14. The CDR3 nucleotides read TGTGCCAGCAGCACTCCGGGACTATCAGCGGGAGAGCAGTACTTC. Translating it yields CASSTPGLSAGEQYF. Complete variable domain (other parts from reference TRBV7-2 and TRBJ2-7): GAGVSQSPSNKVTEKGKDVELRCDPISGHTALYWYRQSLGQGLEFLIYFQGNSAPDKSGLPSDRFSAERTGGSVSTLTIQRTQQEDSAVYLCASSTPGLSAGEQYFGPGTRLTVT.

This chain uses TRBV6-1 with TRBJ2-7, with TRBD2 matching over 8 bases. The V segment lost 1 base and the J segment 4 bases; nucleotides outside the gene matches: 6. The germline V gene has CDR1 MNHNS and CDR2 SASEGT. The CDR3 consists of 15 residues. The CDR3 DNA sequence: TGTGCCAGCAGTGAAGAAAGCGGGAGTAGGTACGAGCAGTACTTC. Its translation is CASSEESGSRYEQYF.

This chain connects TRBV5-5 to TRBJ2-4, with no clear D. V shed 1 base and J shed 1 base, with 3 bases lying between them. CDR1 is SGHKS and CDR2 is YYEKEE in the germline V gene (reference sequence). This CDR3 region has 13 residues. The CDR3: CASSLFAKNIQYF. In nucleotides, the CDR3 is TGTGCCAGCAGCTTGTTCGCCAAAAACATTCAGTACTTC.

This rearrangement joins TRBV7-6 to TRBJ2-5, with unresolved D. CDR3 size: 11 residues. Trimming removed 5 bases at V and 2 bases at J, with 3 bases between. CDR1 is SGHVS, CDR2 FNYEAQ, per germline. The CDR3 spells CASSLQETQYF. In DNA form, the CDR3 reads TGTGCCAGCAGCCTACAAGAGACCCAGTACTTC. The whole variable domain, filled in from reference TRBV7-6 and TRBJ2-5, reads GAGVSQSPRYKVTKRGQDVALRCDPISGHVSLYWYRQALGQGPEFLTYFNYEAQQDKSGLPNDRFSAERPEGSISTLTIQRTEQRDSAMYRCASSLQETQYFGPGTRLLVL.

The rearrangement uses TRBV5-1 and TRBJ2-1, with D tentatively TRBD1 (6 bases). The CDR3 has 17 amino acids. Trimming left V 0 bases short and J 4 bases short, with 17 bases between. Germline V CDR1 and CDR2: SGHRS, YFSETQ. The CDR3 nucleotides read TGCGCCAGCAGCTTGGGGGGATCAGGGGTCGGGTACAATGAGCAGTTCTTC. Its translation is CASSLGGSGVGYNEQFF.

In DNA, the CDR3 is TGTGCCAGCAGCTTACGGGGGGGCCTGGAGACCCAGTACTTC. It is translated as CASSLRGGLETQYF. The gene calls are TRBV7-2 and TRBJ2-5; 8 nucleotides match TRBD2. CDR1 SGHTA and CDR2 FQGNSA come from the germline V gene. With 2 bases clipped from V and 5 bases from J, the junction kept 4 bases outside the gene matches. This CDR3 contains 14 residues.

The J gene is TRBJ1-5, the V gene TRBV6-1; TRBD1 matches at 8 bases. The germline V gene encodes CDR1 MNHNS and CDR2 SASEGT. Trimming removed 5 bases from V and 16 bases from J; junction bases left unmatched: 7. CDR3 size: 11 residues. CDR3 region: CASSFGTGGHF. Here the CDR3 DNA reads TGTGCCAGCAGTTTCGGGACAGGCGGTCATTTT.

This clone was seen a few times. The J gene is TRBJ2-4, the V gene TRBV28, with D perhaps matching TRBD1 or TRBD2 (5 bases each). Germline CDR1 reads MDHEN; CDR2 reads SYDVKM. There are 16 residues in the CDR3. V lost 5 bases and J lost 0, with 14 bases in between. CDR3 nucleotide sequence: TGTGCCAGCAGTGGTCCCGGGACGTTAGCCAAAAACATTCAGTACTTC. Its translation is CASSGPGTLAKNIQYF.

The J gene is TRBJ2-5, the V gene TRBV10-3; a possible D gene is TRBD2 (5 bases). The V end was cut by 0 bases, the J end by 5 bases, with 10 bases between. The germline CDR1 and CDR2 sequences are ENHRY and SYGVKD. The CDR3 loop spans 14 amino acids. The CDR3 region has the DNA TGTGCCATCAGTGAGTCAAGAGGGAAGGAGACCCAGTACTTC. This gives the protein CAISESRGKETQYF.

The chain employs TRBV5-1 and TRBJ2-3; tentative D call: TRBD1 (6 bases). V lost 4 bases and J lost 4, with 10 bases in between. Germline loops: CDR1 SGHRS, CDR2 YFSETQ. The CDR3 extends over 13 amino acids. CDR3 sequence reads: CASSPYRADTQYF. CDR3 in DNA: TGCGCCAGCAGCCCGTACAGGGCAGATACGCAGTATTTT.